This entry lists 23 T cell receptor beta chains sequenced from one sample in a study of blood T cell repertoires in COVID-19. Produced via immunoSEQ multiplex PCR; TCRdb's table is partial and in-frame only. The sample consists of 250,000 or so clones, over 75% of them appearing once. Sequencing was done on a sample of PBMCs or T cells enriched from blood (not recorded which). These receptors were collected from a woman between 35 and 50 years old who had been exposed to COVID-19.

This chain links TRBV4-3 with TRBJ1-5; 8 nucleotides match TRBD1. Germline V gives CDR1 LGHNA, CDR2 YSLEER. The CDR3 has 21 amino acids. The V and J ends lost 0 bases and 1 base, in that order; junction bases with no gene match: 17. CDR3 sequence: CASSQELTDRADAVSNQPQHF. The CDR3 DNA follows: TGCGCCAGCAGCCAAGAGTTAACGGACAGGGCCGATGCGGTAAGCAATCAGCCCCAGCATTTT.

This chain links TRBV19 with TRBJ1-5; D is uncertain. The CDR3 loop spans 13 amino acids. V was shortened by 8 bases and J by 11 bases, with 19 bases between the two germline ends. Germline V gene data show CDR1 as LNHDA and CDR2 as SQIVND (reference sequence). The CDR3 DNA is TGTGCCAGTCTCTCTCGCGGGGAGTTGGCCCAGCATTTT. As protein: CASLSRGELAQHF.

V and J are TRBV18 and TRBJ2-5, with 8 bases matching TRBD2. CDR3 length: 15 residues. The trim removed 3 bases at V and 2 bases at J, leaving 5 bases unmatched. Germline CDR1 is KGHSH and CDR2 is LQKENI. The CDR3 spells CASSPDAGGQETQYF. CDR3 nucleotide sequence: TGTGCCAGCTCACCGGACGCGGGGGGTCAAGAGACCCAGTACTTC.

This clone was seen only a few times. The V gene is TRBV3-1 (or the pseudogene TRBV3-2), the J gene TRBJ2-1; unclear D gene. The CDR3 has 12 residues. The V end lost 4 bases, the J end lost 7 bases, and 8 bases lay between the germline ends. Germline V gene lookup returns CDR1 LGHDT and CDR2 YNNKEL (reference sequence). CDR3: CASSRDENEQFF. The CDR3, as DNA: TGTGCCAGCAGCCGAGATGAGAATGAGCAGTTCTTC.

To note about this clone: At one boundary the junction diverges from the germline segment, which might be a read error. V is TRBV7-7 and J is TRBJ1-3, with 9 bases matching TRBD1. Germline V gives CDR1 SSHAT, CDR2 FNYEAQ (reference sequence). The length of the CDR3 is 15 residues. The CDR3 is CASSSGTGPENTIYF. DNA for the CDR3: TGTGCTAGCAGCTCCGGGACAGGGCCCGAGAACACCATATATTTT.

This clone has a single count. The chain is built from TRBV18 and TRBJ1-2, with D tentatively TRBD1 (6 bases). V was clipped by 2 bases and J by 5 bases, with 12 bases between them. Per the germline V gene, CDR1 is KGHSH and CDR2 is LQKENI. CDR3 length: 14 amino acids. The CDR3 is CASSPSMDSYGYTF. The CDR3, as DNA: TGTGCCAGCTCACCAAGTATGGACAGTTATGGCTACACCTTC.

This chain joins TRBV2 and TRBJ1-1; D call uncertain. The CDR3 covers 11 residues. From germline, CDR1 is SNHLY and CDR2 FYNNEI. V lost 5 bases and J lost 2, with 3 bases in between. The CDR3 DNA reads as TGTGCCAGCAGTCTAAACACTGAAGCTTTCTTT. This gives the protein CASSLNTEAFF.

The chain is built from TRBV27 and TRBJ1-3; D ambiguous. Trimming stripped 4 bases from V and 4 bases from J, with 8 bases between. This CDR3 has 13 amino acids. The germline CDR1 and CDR2 sequences are MNHEY and SMNVEV (reference sequence). The CDR3 sequence is CASSSGIGNTIYF. DNA for the CDR3: TGTGCCAGCAGTTCTGGCATCGGAAACACCATATATTTT.

Comments on this clone: Other DNA sequences within the sample encode an identical CDR3. The chain combines TRBV19 with TRBJ1-1, with D perhaps matching TRBD1 (6 bases). CDR1 is LNHDA and CDR2 is SQIVND in the germline V gene (reference sequence). V lost 4 bases and J 5 bases, leaving 14 bases between the germline ends. The CDR3 is made up of 14 amino acids. DNA of the CDR3: TGTGCCAGTAGTACTACAGGGCTGGGGACTGAAGCTTTCTTT. Translating gives CASSTTGLGTEAFF.

The chain uses TRBV5-4 and TRBJ2-7, with D perhaps TRBD1 (6 bases). V lost 9 bases and J 4 bases, leaving 17 bases between the germline ends. CDR3 size: 13 residues. Germline CDR1 reads SGHNT; CDR2 reads YYREEE (reference sequence). CDR3 DNA sequence: TGTGCCAACGACTGGAGAGGGACATACGAGCAGTACGTC. Its translation is CANDWRGTYEQYV.

The chain combines TRBV30 with TRBJ2-7, with 9 nucleotides matching TRBD2. Germline V gene lookup returns CDR1 GTSNPN and CDR2 SVGIG (reference sequence). This CDR3 contains 15 residues. V lost 6 bases and J lost 3; bases outside the gene matches: 12. The CDR3 DNA reads as TGTGCCTGCAATCCGTCTAGCGGGATCCTCTACGAGCAGTACGTC. Its protein product is CACNPSSGILYEQYV.

The rearrangement links TRBV12-3 or TRBV12-4 to TRBJ1-2, with a weak D call TRBD1 (5 bases). The CDR3 sequence is 13 residues long. Between the trimmed V and J ends, which lost 6 bases and 5 bases, there was a span of 13 bases. CDR3 loop: CASSPTDRYGYTF. CDR3 sequence (DNA): TGTGCCAGCAGCCCTACAGACAGATATGGCTACACCTTC.

With respect to this clone: Mismatch with germline at one junction end may stem from a read error. The V and J genes are TRBV7-7 and TRBJ1-6, with TRBD1 as a possible D gene (5 bases). Germline V gene lookup returns CDR1 SSHAT and CDR2 FNYEAQ (reference sequence). The CDR3 has 18 amino acids. Written as DNA, the CDR3 is TGTGCTAGCAGCCCCCAATCTGGCCAGGACATCAATAATTCACCCCTCCACTTT. It translates to CASSPQSGQDINNSPLHF.

Of note for this clone: One end of the junction is discordant with germline, which a read error may explain. The chain uses TRBV6-1 and TRBJ2-1; D ambiguous. This CDR3 region has 14 residues. Germline V gene sequence: CDR1 MNHNS, CDR2 SASEGT. The CDR3 sequence is CASREGEIYNEQFF. The CDR3 DNA sequence: TGTGCCAGCAGAGAAGGAGAGATCTACAATGAGCAGTTCTTC.

For this clone: This specimen includes other DNA sequences encoding the same CDR3. The chain couples TRBV3-1 (or the pseudogene TRBV3-2) to TRBJ1-1; D remains ambiguous. V was trimmed by 1 base and J by 1 base, leaving 4 bases between them. Germline values: CDR1 LGHDT, CDR2 YNNKEL (reference sequence). CDR3 length equals 13 residues. The CDR3 nucleotides are TGTGCCAGCAGCCAAGGCGGGAACACTGAAGCTTTCTTT. It is translated as CASSQGGNTEAFF.

The chain has TRBV13 and TRBJ1-2; 7 bases are a match to TRBD1. The CDR3 is made up of 15 amino acids. The ends lost 7 bases at V and 2 bases at J; junction bases unmatched: 10. Germline V gene data show CDR1 as PRHDT and CDR2 as FYEKMQ (reference sequence). The CDR3 region has the DNA TGTGCCAGCACCGCAAGGGACAGCTTCAACTATGGCTACACCTTC. It is translated as CASTARDSFNYGYTF.

This chain joins TRBV19 and TRBJ2-5, with 10 bases that match TRBD2. CDR3 size: 14 residues. Per germline, CDR1 LNHDA and CDR2 SQIVND (reference sequence). The V gene end was trimmed by 5 bases and the J gene end by 5 bases; junction bases not matched to a gene: 5. The CDR3 here is CASSLSGRPETQYF. CDR3 DNA sequence: TGTGCCAGTAGTCTTAGCGGGAGGCCTGAGACCCAGTACTTC.

The chain has TRBV6-1 and TRBJ1-5, with a weak D call TRBD1 (5 bases). V was trimmed by 2 bases and J by 11 bases, leaving 10 bases between them. CDR3 size: 12 residues. The V gene's germline CDR1 is MNHNS and CDR2 SASEGT. CDR3 sequence: CASSEPGRAQHF. Here the CDR3 DNA reads TGTGCCAGCAGTGAACCAGGGAGGGCCCAGCATTTT.

The chain is built from TRBV15 and TRBJ1-2, with D possibly being TRBD1 (6 bases). This CDR3 is built from 16 residues. V gave up 3 bases and J gave up 0 bases, with 14 bases separating them. Germline V gene lookup returns CDR1 LNHNV and CDR2 YYDKDF (reference sequence). The chain's CDR3 is CATSRDHGQTNYGYTF. CDR3 sequence (DNA): TGTGCCACCAGCAGGGATCACGGACAGACTAACTATGGCTACACCTTC.

The chain carries TRBV5-4 and TRBJ2-1, with TRBD2 identical over 11 bases. The germline V gene encodes CDR1 SGHNT and CDR2 YYREEE (reference sequence). V dropped 6 bases and J dropped 1; count of bases not matched to a gene: 15. The CDR3 contains 19 residues. The CDR3 sequence: CASNKNSGRAYRSYNEQFF. In DNA, the CDR3 is TGTGCCAGCAATAAGAATAGCGGGAGGGCCTATCGTTCCTACAATGAGCAGTTCTTC.

The chain links TRBV28 to TRBJ1-6; D gene unclear. The V gene lost 4 bases and the J gene lost 6 bases, with 4 bases spanning the gap. The germline CDR1 and CDR2 sequences are MDHEN and SYDVKM. This CDR3 has 12 residues. The CDR3 sequence: CASSYSNSPLHF. DNA of the CDR3: TGTGCCAGCAGTTATAGTAATTCACCCCTCCACTTT. The full variable domain, completed using reference TRBV28 and TRBJ1-6, is DVKVTQSSRYLVKRTGEKVFLECVQDMDHENMFWYRQDPGLGLRLIYFSYDVKMKEKGDIPEGYSVSREKKERFSLILESASTNQTSMYLCASSYSNSPLHFGNGTRLTVT.

The chain combines TRBV7-6 with TRBJ1-1; unclear D gene. The CDR3 has 16 amino acids. In germline, CDR1 is SGHVS, CDR2 FNYEAQ. The ends were cut back, 1 base at V and 5 bases at J, with 17 bases in the middle. The CDR3 nucleotides are TGTGCCAGCAGCTTAGTCGCGGCGGCTCGGCGGACTGAAGCTTTCTTT. Residues: CASSLVAAARRTEAFF.

This chain uses TRBV18 with TRBJ2-7; unclear D gene. Germline CDR1 and CDR2: KGHSH and LQKENI. The CDR3 covers 15 residues. V lost 0 bases and J 0 bases, leaving 9 bases between the germline ends. CDR3 bases: TGTGCCAGCTCACCACCCCTGCAGGACTCCTACGAGCAGTACTTC. This sequence encodes CASSPPLQDSYEQYF.